Below, 10 T cell receptor beta chains from the same sample are listed, as sequenced in a study of CD8 T cells in ankylosing spondylitis. MiXCR was run by TCRdb on the 5' RACE reads, yielding one entry per CDR3 protein. The sample consists of under 250,000 distinct CDR3 sequences, 10% of them appearing once. The sample consisted of blood, either unsorted or a sorted T cell fraction (not recorded which). The receptors derive from a male donor with ankylosing spondylitis or in good health (not recorded which).

This clonotype was seen at least ten times. The J gene is TRBJ2-2, the V gene TRBV7-2; D remains unclear. The germline V and J ends were trimmed by 3 bases and 6 bases, with 11 bases remaining between them. Germline loops: CDR1 SGHTA, CDR2 FQGNSA. The CDR3 has 14 residues. The CDR3 DNA follows: TGTGCCAGCAGCTTCTCAAGTGTGCCCGGGGAGCTGTTTTTT. Its translation is CASSFSSVPGELFF.

This clonotype came up many times. The chain uses TRBV29-1 and TRBJ2-2; 7 nucleotides match TRBD2. The J segment lost 4 bases and the V segment lost 4 bases, leaving 6 bases of the junction unmatched. Germline V CDR1 and CDR2: SQVTM, ANQGSEA. The CDR3 has 14 amino acids. The chain's CDR3 is CSVGAGRGTGELFF. CDR3 in DNA: TGCAGCGTTGGGGCAGGGAGGGGCACCGGGGAGCTGTTTTTT.

Many counts were recorded for this clonotype. The V and J genes are TRBV20-1 and TRBJ1-1; 8 positions match TRBD1. The CDR3 has 12 residues. Germline assignment: CDR1 DFQATT and CDR2 SNEGSKA (reference sequence). V trimming: 8 bases; J trimming: 1 base; junction bases outside the gene matches: 3. The CDR3 nucleotides are TGCAGTCCCGGACAGGGGAACACTGAAGCTTTCTTT. Its translation: CSPGQGNTEAFF.

This clonotype was detected only a few times. The chain links TRBV10-1 to TRBJ2-4; D gene uncertain. Germline CDR1 and CDR2: WNHNN and SYGVQD (reference sequence). V was clipped by 7 bases and J by 2 bases, with 12 bases between them. This CDR3 spans 14 amino acids. The CDR3 is CASNPPCTKNIQYF. The CDR3, as DNA: TGCGCCAGCAACCCACCATGTACCAAAAACATTCAGTACTTC.

Many counts were recorded for this clonotype. V is TRBV14 and J is TRBJ2-3; TRBD1 might be the D (6 bases). V lost 4 bases to trimming and J lost 5 bases, with 16 bases between them. The germline gives CDR1 SGHDN, CDR2 FVKESK. This CDR3 comprises 15 residues. The CDR3 coding sequence is TGTGCCAGCAGCCCCGCTGGACAGAGGAAAGATACGCAGTATTTT. This encodes CASSPAGQRKDTQYF.

This clonotype has ten or more counts. The chain combines TRBV10-3 with TRBJ1-5; tentatively, D is TRBD1 (5 bases). CDR3 length equals 13 residues. Germline values: CDR1 ENHRY, CDR2 SYGVKD. V lost 7 bases to trimming and J lost 8 bases, with 15 bases between them. The CDR3 nucleotides read TGTGCCATCAACGGGCAGGGAGGCGAGCCCCAGCATTTT. Amino acid sequence: CAINGQGGEPQHF.

This clonotype was detected ten times or more. The chain employs TRBV29-1 and TRBJ1-1; possibly TRBD1 for D (5 bases). Germline V gives CDR1 SQVTM, CDR2 ANQGSEA. V lost 4 bases and J lost 3, with 12 bases in between. The CDR3 has 13 amino acids. CDR3 DNA: TGCAGCGTTGCCACAGGACGCGACACTGAAGCTTTCTTT. Amino acids: CSVATGRDTEAFF.

In this sample, this clonotype turned up many times. V usage is TRBV6-6 and J usage is TRBJ1-4; D is undetermined. The CDR3 runs to 12 residues. Germline V gene lookup returns CDR1 MNHNY and CDR2 SVGAGI (reference sequence). CDR3 protein: CASGPADEKLFF. As DNA, the CDR3 is TGTGCGAGCGGACCGGCGGATGAAAAACTGTTTTTT.

This clonotype was observed a few times. The rearrangement uses TRBV9 and TRBJ1-5; no definite D call. The length of the CDR3 is 15 residues. V lost 4 bases and J 6 bases, leaving 17 bases between the germline ends. From germline, CDR1 is SGDLS and CDR2 YYNGEE. In DNA, the CDR3 is TGTGCCAGCAGCCCCGACACTTCGGGAGGTCAGCCCCAGCATTTT. This encodes CASSPDTSGGQPQHF.

This clonotype has a handful of counts. This sequence joins TRBV10-3 and TRBJ2-3; TRBD1 matches 7 bases. Germline V CDR1 and CDR2: ENHRY, SYGVKD. J was trimmed by 2 bases and V by 7 bases; bases with no gene match: 3. There are 13 residues in the CDR3. CDR3 protein: CAIKGADTDTQYF. The CDR3 DNA is TGTGCCATCAAGGGGGCCGACACAGATACGCAGTATTTT.